Listed here is a single TCR beta chain. Its antigen remains unknown. This record comes from a study of cytomegalovirus exposure and HLA in healthy donors. About the research overall: A prior study identified just under 120 million unique TCR beta sequences from around 180 million T cells. Whole-study results and caveats: According to an earlier analysis, most TCR beta V segments yielded productive rearrangements about 90% or about 30% of the time. Across donors, sequencing depth was assumed by presence/absence analyses to be roughly uniform.

The PCR ran on 60 Vbeta and 13 Jbeta primers. TCRdb's copy holds only in-frame clones and misses some; the assay was immunoSEQ multiplex PCR. Here the sample spans over 150,000 clones, about 85% being singletons. The receptor comes from a man under 40 in good health and CMV-seropositive. The sample consisted of PBMCs.

CDR3 sequence reads: CASSLRGAGYTF. The CDR3, as DNA: TGTGCCAGCAGCCTACGGGGAGCTGGCTACACCTTC. The V and J genes are TRBV11-3 and TRBJ1-2; D is unclear. In germline, CDR1 is SGHNT, CDR2 YENEEA. The V end was cut by 5 bases, the J end by 7 bases, with 11 bases between. This CDR3 has 12 residues.